The entry that follows covers one TCR beta chain sequence. This clonotype showed up just a few times. Its antigen is not yet known. Per-base qualities were not stored, and no clone one base away is much larger. This sample stems from a study of neurological immune-mediated disorders (dated by TCRdb to between 2019 and 2020). Notes on the research overall: The study compared peripheral blood TCR-beta repertoires of HTLV-I-associated myelopathy (HAM/TSP) patients, multiple sclerosis patients and healthy controls using UMI-based sequencing. Longitudinal samples, technical triplicates and paired sorted CD4+ and CD8+ T-cell subsets, alongside PBMC samples, were included among the 106 TCR-beta libraries. The cohort comprised approximately 67 subjects: 15 or so HAM/TSP patients, some 34 multiple sclerosis patients and 20 healthy controls.

The CDR1 and CDR2 encoded by the germline V gene are SGHAT and FQNNGV. The CDR3 runs 16 residues from the cysteine to the phenylalanine. CDR3 DNA only is kept here, 48 bases in frame from base 1. The germline V and J ends show losses of 5 bases and 0 bases respectively, and no gene match explains 6 bases of the junction. The healthy controls were volunteers from a blood bank in Maryland, USA. For unsorted PBMC libraries, 2 million PBMCs were used after storage in RNAlater at -80 degrees C until RNA extraction. PBMCs were separated from peripheral blood using Ficoll-Hypaque density gradient centrifugation and then cryopreserved in liquid nitrogen. Overall study outcomes, separate from this receptor: TCR clonal expansion was greatest in HAM/TSP patients and smallest in MS patients, who ranked below even healthy controls. No identical CDR3 amino acid sequences were found to be shared among expanded clones across subjects, suggesting that TCR-beta repertoires were private in all groups.

cDNA was synthesized by template-switch 5'RACE using a primer carrying a 10-nucleotide random unique molecular identifier by which each TCR transcript was tagged. Every sequencing run covered 15-18 subjects and yielded more than 160 million TCR-beta sequences. The RNeasy kit was used for extraction of total RNA. TCR-beta VDJ regions were amplified with primers for the TCR constant region and the 5'RACE anchor, using the KAPA Real-time Library Amplification kit. Sample indexes and Illumina adaptors were added in a first PCR, after which library yield was increased in a second PCR. After Ampure bead purification, the TCR product of roughly 650 bp was size-selected on a 2% E-gel SizeSelection system. Library quality was checked on a Bioanalyzer, concentration was measured with Qubit, and libraries were quantified with the Kapa Library Quantification kit before pooling. Paired-end 2 x 150 bp sequencing of the libraries was performed on an Illumina HiSeq 2500. To increase sequence diversity, roughly 23-30% phiX was spiked into each library pool. The source study handled its data this way. The quality-filtered reads were processed with the UMI-based MiGEC pipeline, whose error correction step removed more than 80% of the raw TCR sequences. IMGT germline references were used for alignment of VDJ genes, and clonotypes were defined by a unique CDR3 amino acid sequence together with V-J genes. Clonal expansion, Shannon diversity, and CDR3 relatedness (CalcPairwiseDistances, ClusterSamples) were evaluated with VDJtools, and phylogenetic trees were built with CLCbio workbench. A clone was classed as expanded if it had 8 or more unique UMIs, a cutoff based on coefficient-of-variation modelling across technical triplicates. Starting from the raw public reads, TCRdb applied fastp trimming at Q25, assembled clones with MiXCR and retained in-frame beta chains. Every entry covers one CDR3 protein and lists the most common genes and DNA from its rows. It is TCRdb's table, rather than the study itself, that gives the V and J calls and clone size. The sample includes 75,000 to 90,000 distinct CDR3 sequences, with around 10% observed a single time. About 1.8% of the sample is taken by the ten largest.

The clonotype comes from a middle-aged man in good health. Sample: PBMCs. The chain is made from TRBV11-2 and TRBJ2-3; 9 bases in between match TRBD2. In nucleotide form, the sequence is TGTGCCAGCAGCGCCCGTAGCGGGGGCAGCACAGATACGCAGTATTTT. This sequence encodes CASSARSGGSTDTQYF.